A single sample gave rise to the 17 T cell receptor beta chains below, sequenced in a study of T cell changes during pregnancy in multiple sclerosis. Libraries were prepared by immunoSEQ multiplex PCR; TCRdb keeps only in-frame clonotypes and omits some of them. The sample yields more than 55,000 clones, about 90% seen once. This sample comprised peripheral blood, obtained in the first trimester of pregnancy. Receptor source: a female donor in good health, enrolled as a control in a pregnancy study.

This clone came up once. The chain carries TRBV7-6 and TRBJ2-6; 10 bases align to TRBD1. This CDR3 has 18 amino acids. Trimming at V came to 6 bases and at J to 0 bases, leaving 8 bases not matched to a gene. Per the germline V gene, CDR1 is SGHVS and CDR2 is FNYEAQ. The CDR3 loop is CASSPLGTGVSGANVLTF. The CDR3 DNA reads TGTGCCAGCAGTCCCCTTGGGACAGGGGTCTCTGGGGCCAACGTCCTGACTTTC.

V gene TRBV5-1 combines with J gene TRBJ1-3; D remains ambiguous. The germline V gene encodes CDR1 SGHRS and CDR2 YFSETQ. V lost 2 bases and J 0 bases, leaving 9 bases between the germline ends. CDR3 length: 15 residues. DNA for the CDR3: TGCGCCAGCAGCTTACACACCACCTCTGGAAACACCATATATTTT. Residues: CASSLHTTSGNTIYF.

In this sample, this clone is medium-sized (0.01 to 0.1%). The chain joins TRBV15 to TRBJ2-7, with 9 nucleotides matching TRBD2. The CDR3 is 16 residues long. Trimming cost V 3 bases and J 5 bases; bases outside gene matches: 11. The germline CDR1 and CDR2 sequences are LNHNV and YYDKDF (reference sequence). CDR3 residues: CATSRILAGAPDEQYF. The CDR3 nucleotides read TGTGCCACCAGCAGGATCTTAGCGGGAGCCCCCGACGAGCAGTACTTC. The variable domain in full, with the rest retrieved from reference TRBV15 and TRBJ2-7, is DAMVIQNPRYQVTQFGKPVTLSCSQTLNHNVMYWYQQKSSQAPKLLFHYYDKDFNNEADTPDNFQSRRPNTSFCFLDIRSPGLGDTAMYLCATSRILAGAPDEQYFGPGTRLTVT.

The J gene is TRBJ2-7, the V gene TRBV28; the match to TRBD2 covers 10 bases. The germline V gene has CDR1 MDHEN and CDR2 SYDVKM. This CDR3 comprises 14 residues. Germline trimming cut 5 bases from V and 7 bases from J; bases unmatched to any gene: 8. The DNA for the CDR3 is TGTGCCAGCAGTCCTCTAGCGGGAGTTACGGAGCAGTACTTC. Protein sequence: CASSPLAGVTEQYF.

V is TRBV6-1 and J is TRBJ1-4; D uncertain. V was clipped by 4 bases and J by 8 bases, with 14 bases between them. The CDR3 contains 14 residues. Germline V gene sequence: CDR1 MNHNS, CDR2 SASEGT. The CDR3 region has the DNA TGTGCCAGCAGTGCGGAGGGTTGGTACGAAAAACTGTTTTTT. This translates into CASSAEGWYEKLFF.

The chain employs TRBV27 and TRBJ1-2; D not certain. The germline V and J ends were trimmed by 3 bases and 8 bases, with 13 bases remaining between them. Germline CDR1 reads MNHEY; CDR2 reads SMNVEV (reference sequence). This CDR3 is 13 amino acids long. Written as DNA, the CDR3 is TGTGCCAGCAGTTTGCAAGGTTCGGGAGGCTACACCTTC. Residues: CASSLQGSGGYTF.

The gene calls are TRBV9 and TRBJ2-5; D may be TRBD1 (6 bases). Per germline, CDR1 SGDLS and CDR2 YYNGEE. V was cut by 5 bases and J by 5 bases, with 19 bases left in between. The CDR3 runs to 15 residues. CDR3 protein: CASSNGGGGAETQYF. CDR3 coding DNA: TGTGCCAGCAGTAATGGTGGTGGGGGCGCGGAGACCCAGTACTTC.

The V gene is TRBV19, the J gene TRBJ2-7; weak D call: TRBD2 (6 bases). Trimming cost V 3 bases and J 3 bases, with 12 bases left between them. This CDR3 is 14 amino acids long. Germline V gives CDR1 LNHDA, CDR2 SQIVND (reference sequence). CDR3 loop: CASSIGGLGYEQYF. CDR3 nucleotides: TGTGCCAGTAGTATTGGAGGGTTGGGCTACGAGCAGTACTTC.

The chain recombines TRBV27 with TRBJ2-7; D is undetermined. Germline values: CDR1 MNHEY, CDR2 SMNVEV (reference sequence). The CDR3 sequence is 13 residues long. The V end lost 5 bases, the J end lost 0 bases, and 8 bases lay between the germline ends. CDR3 bases: TGTGCCAGCAGTAAACGGTACTCCTACGAGCAGTACTTC. It encodes CASSKRYSYEQYF.

V is TRBV6-5 and J is TRBJ2-1; perhaps TRBD1 as D (6 bases). Germline V gives CDR1 MNHEY, CDR2 SVGAGI. This CDR3 region has 14 residues. V was cut by 7 bases and J by 8 bases, with 18 bases left in between. CDR3 coding DNA: TGTGCCAGCACCTCGACAGGTTCTTTAGATGAGCAGTTCTTC. Translated: CASTSTGSLDEQFF.

J is TRBJ1-2 and V is TRBV27, with D perhaps TRBD1 (5 bases). The CDR3 consists of 16 residues. With 5 bases removed from V and 4 bases from J, the gap between germline ends came to 20 bases. Germline lookup yields CDR1 MNHEY and CDR2 SMNVEV (reference sequence). The CDR3 region is CASSPQAGSGPYGYTF. In DNA form, the CDR3 reads TGTGCCAGCAGTCCCCAAGCGGGATCGGGGCCCTATGGCTACACCTTC.

V is TRBV19 and J is TRBJ2-7; D is possibly TRBD2 (6 bases). This CDR3 has 15 amino acids. CDR1 LNHDA and CDR2 SQIVND come from the germline V gene (reference sequence). The V end was cut by 3 bases, the J end by 3 bases, with 15 bases between. CDR3 in DNA: TGTGCCAGTAGTATGGAACTAGCCCTCGGCTACGAGCAGTACTTC. Translation gives CASSMELALGYEQYF. Supplemented by reference TRBV19 and TRBJ2-7, the full variable domain reads DGGITQSPKYLFRKEGQNVTLSCEQNLNHDAMYWYRQDPGQGLRLIYYSQIVNDFQKGDIAEGYSVSREKKESFPLTVTSAQKNPTAFYLCASSMELALGYEQYFGPGTRLTVT.

The rearrangement uses TRBV5-4 and TRBJ2-7; no definite D call. Trimming left V 3 bases short and J 2 bases short, with 6 bases between. CDR1 and CDR2 from the germline V gene are SGHNT and YYREEE (reference sequence). This CDR3 spans 12 amino acids. The CDR3 sequence: CASSSGTYEQYF. CDR3 coding DNA: TGTGCCAGCAGCTCGGGTACCTACGAGCAGTACTTC.

The chain joins TRBV5-1 to TRBJ2-5; D might be TRBD2 (7 bases). V was trimmed by 0 bases and J by 3 bases, leaving 12 bases between them. CDR3 length equals 15 residues. The V gene's germline CDR1 is SGHRS and CDR2 YFSETQ. The DNA for the CDR3 is TGCGCCAGCAGCTTGGCAGGGGCGGGAGAAGAGACCCAGTACTTC. The encoded protein is CASSLAGAGEETQYF.

The V gene is TRBV6-5, the J gene TRBJ2-7; D not certain. Trimming removed 2 bases at V and 2 bases at J, with 7 bases between. Germline CDR1 reads MNHEY; CDR2 reads SVGAGI. CDR3 length: 13 amino acids. The CDR3 here is CASSYEMTYEQYF. CDR3 in DNA: TGTGCCAGCAGTTACGAGATGACCTACGAGCAGTACTTC.

V is TRBV27 and J is TRBJ2-5, with D possibly being TRBD1 (5 bases). This CDR3 has 17 amino acids. V was trimmed by 0 bases and J by 4 bases, leaving 18 bases between them. Germline V gives CDR1 MNHEY, CDR2 SMNVEV (reference sequence). DNA of the CDR3: TGTGCCAGCAGTTTATCGAGTCTAATGGCAGGGCGAGAGACCCAGTACTTC. Translated: CASSLSSLMAGRETQYF.

The chain couples TRBV9 to TRBJ2-3; D is possibly TRBD2 (7 bases). Germline CDR1 reads SGDLS; CDR2 reads YYNGEE. The CDR3 has 15 amino acids. V lost 3 bases and J 6 bases, leaving 17 bases between the germline ends. The CDR3 DNA reads as TGTGCCAGCAGCGCCGCTGTCGCGGGGGCCGATACGCAGTATTTT. Protein sequence: CASSAAVAGADTQYF.